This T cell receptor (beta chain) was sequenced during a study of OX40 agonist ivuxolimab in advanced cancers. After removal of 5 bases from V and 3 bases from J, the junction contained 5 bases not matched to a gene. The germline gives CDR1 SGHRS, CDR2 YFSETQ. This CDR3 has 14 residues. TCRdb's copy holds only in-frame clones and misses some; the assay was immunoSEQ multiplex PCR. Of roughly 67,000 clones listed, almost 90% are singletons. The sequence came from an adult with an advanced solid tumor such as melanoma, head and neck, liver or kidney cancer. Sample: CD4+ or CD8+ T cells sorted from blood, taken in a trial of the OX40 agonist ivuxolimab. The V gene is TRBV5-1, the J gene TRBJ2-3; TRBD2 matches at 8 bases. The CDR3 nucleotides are TGCGCCAGCAGTGATAGCGGGGTTACAGATACGCAGTATTTT. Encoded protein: CASSDSGVTDTQYF. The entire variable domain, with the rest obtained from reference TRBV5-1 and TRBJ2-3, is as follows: KAGVTQTPRYLIKTRGQQVTLSCSPISGHRSVSWYQQTPGQGLQFLFEYFSETQRNKGNFPGRFSGRQFSNSRSEMNVSTLELGDSALYLCASSDSGVTDTQYFGPGTRLTVL.